The 32 T cell receptor beta chains listed next were all sequenced from one sample in a study of cytomegalovirus exposure and HLA in healthy donors. 13 Jbeta primers and 60 Vbeta primers were used for the PCR. The method was immunoSEQ multiplex PCR; TCRdb's version includes in-frame clones alone and lacks a portion of them. The sample consists of 250,000 to 350,000 clones, 86% of them appearing once. Sequences were obtained from PBMCs. These receptor sequences come from a middle-aged man in good health and CMV-seropositive.

The count of this clone is one. The rearrangement joins TRBV6-5 to TRBJ2-3; 8 bases align to TRBD2. CDR1 and CDR2 from the germline V gene are MNHEY and SVGAGI. The CDR3 extends over 14 amino acids. Trimming removed 5 bases from V and 6 bases from J; junction bases left unmatched: 7. The CDR3 DNA reads as TGTGCCAGCAGTGATAGCGGGGTGCAGGATACGCAGTATTTT. It yields the protein CASSDSGVQDTQYF.

J is TRBJ2-7 and V is TRBV28; 8 bases line up with TRBD2. The CDR3 runs 14 residues. Germline loops: CDR1 MDHEN, CDR2 SYDVKM. Trimming cost V 5 bases and J 7 bases; bases outside gene matches: 10. CDR3 DNA: TGTGCCAGCAGTATGGGACTAGGGAGGCGGGAGCAGTACTTC. Its protein is CASSMGLGRREQYF.

The chain has TRBV27 and TRBJ2-1; the D is unclear. The CDR3 contains 14 residues. The V gene's germline CDR1 is MNHEY and CDR2 SMNVEV (reference sequence). With 5 bases removed from V and 7 bases from J, the gap between germline ends came to 15 bases. The CDR3 loop reads CASSPPLRINEQFF. The CDR3 DNA is TGTGCCAGCAGTCCCCCCCTGAGAATAAATGAGCAGTTCTTC.

This clone was found a few times. V and J are TRBV4-1 and TRBJ2-5, with D possibly TRBD1 on 6 matching bases. This CDR3 contains 15 residues. The V and J ends lost 1 base and 2 bases respectively, with 11 bases between them. CDR1 is MGHRA and CDR2 is YSYEKL in the germline V gene. CDR3 bases: TGCGCCAGCAGCCAAGCCGCTCAGGGGCAAGAGACCCAGTACTTC. Translation: CASSQAAQGQETQYF.

The CDR3 DNA reads TGTGCCAGCTCACCTTCGACAGGGGGCTCCTACAATGAGCAGTTCTTC. This gives the protein CASSPSTGGSYNEQFF. The genes are TRBV18 and TRBJ2-1; 9 nucleotides align to TRBD1. The germline gives CDR1 KGHSH, CDR2 LQKENI. This CDR3 spans 16 amino acids. V was clipped by 3 bases and J by 0 bases; unmatched bases: 3.

The rearrangement links TRBV4-3 to TRBJ2-7; 9 bases map to TRBD1. This CDR3 has 15 amino acids. J lost 2 bases, V lost 1 base, and 3 bases had no gene match. Germline V gene sequence: CDR1 LGHNA, CDR2 YSLEER. CDR3 coding DNA: TGCGCCAGCAGCCAAGGGAGGACAGGGGCCTACGAGCAGTACTTC. This gives the protein CASSQGRTGAYEQYF.

The chain links TRBV19 to TRBJ1-2; D uncertain. Between the trimmed V and J ends, which lost 1 base and 2 bases, there was a span of 11 bases. The CDR3 is made up of 15 amino acids. The germline V gene has CDR1 LNHDA and CDR2 SQIVND (reference sequence). The CDR3 is CASSIVSGSNYGYTF. The DNA of the CDR3 is TGTGCCAGTAGTATAGTCTCGGGGAGCAACTATGGCTACACCTTC.

CDR3: CASSLVGVGRGPNTDTQYF. In DNA form, the CDR3 reads TGTGCCAGCAGCTTAGTTGGGGTCGGCAGGGGGCCTAACACAGATACGCAGTATTTT. V usage is TRBV7-9 and J usage is TRBJ2-3; 8 positions match TRBD1. The CDR3 consists of 19 residues. The junction had 14 bases not matched to a gene; V was cut back by 1 base and J by 2 bases. Germline CDR1 is SEHNR and CDR2 is FQNEAQ (reference sequence).

The genes are TRBV5-1 and TRBJ2-3, with 9 bases identical to TRBD1. The CDR3 contains 16 residues. V lost 0 bases and J lost 1; bases outside the gene matches: 3. Germline loops: CDR1 SGHRS, CDR2 YFSETQ. The CDR3, as DNA: TGCGCCAGCAGCTTGGATAGGACAGGGGGCACAGATACGCAGTATTTT. This gives the protein CASSLDRTGGTDTQYF.

The V call is TRBV6-5, the J call TRBJ1-2; 8 nucleotides agree with TRBD1. Germline V gene lookup returns CDR1 MNHEY and CDR2 SVGAGI. The V segment lost 4 bases and the J segment 5 bases; nucleotides outside the gene matches: 9. The CDR3 runs to 15 residues. CDR3 in amino acids: CASSFTGTGSYGYTF. CDR3 in DNA: TGTGCCAGCAGTTTTACTGGGACAGGCTCTTATGGCTACACCTTC.

V gene TRBV7-9 combines with J gene TRBJ2-7, with D maybe TRBD1 (6 bases). CDR1 and CDR2 from the germline V gene are SEHNR and FQNEAQ (reference sequence). V lost 2 bases, J lost 7 bases, and 15 bases lay in between. This CDR3 spans 14 amino acids. In nucleotides, the CDR3 is TGTGCCAGCAGCTTAAGGGCAACACAGGGAGAGCAGTACTTC. Translated, it gives CASSLRATQGEQYF.

The chain has TRBV6-1 and TRBJ1-2; 7 bases align to TRBD1. The germline V gene encodes CDR1 MNHNS and CDR2 SASEGT. After removal of 8 bases from V and 7 bases from J, the junction contained 10 bases not matched to a gene. This CDR3 has 13 amino acids. The CDR3 DNA reads TGTGCCAGCTCTCTTAGGACAGGCTCTGGCTACACCTTC. Translating gives CASSLRTGSGYTF.

The V and J genes are TRBV19 and TRBJ1-1; D is unclear. This CDR3 spans 11 amino acids. Germline V CDR1 and CDR2: LNHDA, SQIVND (reference sequence). V lost 7 bases to trimming and J lost 4 bases, with 7 bases between them. For the CDR3, the DNA is TGTGCCAGTAACCTCGGCACTGAAGCTTTCTTT. Translation gives CASNLGTEAFF.

The chain has TRBV9 and TRBJ2-5, with TRBD2 matching 9 bases. The germline gives CDR1 SGDLS, CDR2 YYNGEE. The ends lost 1 base at V and 2 bases at J; junction bases unmatched: 0. CDR3 size: 14 residues. The CDR3 spells CASSVTSGQETQYF. In DNA form, the CDR3 reads TGTGCCAGCAGCGTAACTAGCGGGCAAGAGACCCAGTACTTC. The full variable domain, rest sourced from reference TRBV9 and TRBJ2-5, is DSGVTQTPKHLITATGQRVTLRCSPRSGDLSVYWYQQSLDQGLQFLIQYYNGEERAKGNILERFSAQQFPDLHSELNLSSLELGDSALYFCASSVTSGQETQYFGPGTRLLVL.

The V gene is TRBV9, the J gene TRBJ2-5; D remains unclear. Trimming removed 2 bases from V and 4 bases from J, with 9 bases in between. Germline loops: CDR1 SGDLS, CDR2 YYNGEE. The CDR3 has 13 residues. The CDR3 nucleotides read TGTGCCAGCAGCGTGGGCGAGACAGAGACCCAGTACTTC. Amino acids: CASSVGETETQYF.

The chain recombines TRBV28 with TRBJ2-2; 12 positions agree with TRBD2. In germline, CDR1 is MDHEN, CDR2 SYDVKM. V lost 5 bases, J lost 4 bases, and 5 bases stayed unmatched. The CDR3 sequence is 16 residues long. The CDR3 loop is CASSPSGRAATGELFF. CDR3 DNA: TGTGCCAGCAGTCCTAGCGGGAGGGCCGCCACCGGGGAGCTGTTTTTT.

The V gene is TRBV4-3, the J gene TRBJ1-5; D may be TRBD1 (5 bases). The CDR3 length is 16 residues. CDR1 is LGHNA, CDR2 YSLEER, per germline. Trimming removed 0 bases at V and 6 bases at J, with 15 bases between. DNA for the CDR3: TGCGCCAGCAGCCAAGATCCGGCAGGGTCTGGTCAGCCCCAGCATTTT. Translated, it gives CASSQDPAGSGQPQHF.

The gene calls are TRBV29-1 and TRBJ1-1; TRBD1 might be the D (5 bases). V was pared by 7 bases and J by 6 bases, with 15 bases between. This CDR3 is 12 amino acids long. CDR1 is SQVTM and CDR2 is ANQGSEA in the germline V gene. CDR3 in DNA: TGCAGCGCTAAGATAGGGGTATCTGAAGCTTTCTTT. Amino acid sequence: CSAKIGVSEAFF.

This clone came up once. The chain combines TRBV19 with TRBJ2-3; D remains ambiguous. Germline loops: CDR1 LNHDA, CDR2 SQIVND (reference sequence). The CDR3 extends over 15 amino acids. Trimming cost V 1 base and J 2 bases, with 10 bases left between them. The CDR3 here is CASSIAAADTDTQYF. DNA for the CDR3: TGTGCCAGTAGTATAGCGGCGGCAGACACAGATACGCAGTATTTT.

This clone was counted only a few times. The V call is TRBV5-5, the J call TRBJ1-1, with TRBD1 identical over 9 bases. Germline CDR1 and CDR2: SGHKS and YYEKEE (reference sequence). Trimming cost V 5 bases and J 3 bases; bases outside gene matches: 2. The CDR3 runs to 13 residues. CDR3 in amino acids: CASSRQGDTEAFF. The CDR3 DNA sequence: TGTGCCAGCAGTAGACAGGGGGACACTGAAGCTTTCTTT.

This sequence joins TRBV19 and TRBJ1-4; a possible D gene is TRBD1 (5 bases). The CDR3 is made up of 13 amino acids. The ends were cut back, 11 bases at V and 0 bases at J, with 10 bases in the middle. Germline CDR1 and CDR2: LNHDA and SQIVND (reference sequence). The CDR3 protein is CAGRDSTNEKLFF. CDR3 sequence (DNA): TGTGCCGGTCGGGACTCAACTAATGAAAAACTGTTTTTT.

V gene TRBV11-2 combines with J gene TRBJ2-1; TRBD2 aligns across 9 bases. Germline V lookup: CDR1 SGHAT, CDR2 FQNNGV. The ends lost 5 bases at V and 5 bases at J; junction bases unmatched: 10. The CDR3 sequence is 16 residues long. CDR3: CASSLQTSGGNNEQFF. DNA for the CDR3: TGTGCCAGCAGCCTCCAGACTAGCGGAGGGAACAATGAGCAGTTCTTC.

The V call is TRBV5-1, the J call TRBJ2-3; the match to TRBD1 covers 8 bases. The CDR3 has 13 amino acids. CDR1 and CDR2 from the germline V gene are SGHRS and YFSETQ. V lost 5 bases to trimming and J lost 5 bases; unmatched junction nucleotides: 4. CDR3 sequence: CASRPGGVDTQYF. The CDR3 bases are TGCGCCAGCAGACCAGGGGGCGTAGATACGCAGTATTTT.

This sequence joins TRBV30 and TRBJ2-5; TRBD1 is a possible D gene (5 bases). The end of the DNA is better explained by TRBJ2-7, so the J call may be wrong. The CDR3 length is 14 residues. Germline V gives CDR1 GTSNPN, CDR2 SVGIG (reference sequence). The chain's CDR3 is CAWCRGLGPCEQYF. CDR3 nucleotides: TGTGCCTGGTGTAGGGGTCTAGGGCCTTGCGAGCAGTACTTC.

The chain carries TRBV28 and TRBJ2-7, with 11 bases that match TRBD1. The V gene's germline CDR1 is MDHEN and CDR2 SYDVKM. The CDR3 length is 16 residues. V was pared by 0 bases and J by 3 bases, with 4 bases of the junction left unmatched. As DNA, the CDR3 is TGTGCCAGCAGTTTATGGGGACAGGGGGGGCACTACGAGCAGTACTTC. It translates to CASSLWGQGGHYEQYF.

This clone showed up just a few times. The V and J genes are TRBV4-2 and TRBJ2-1; 9 bases align to TRBD2. CDR3 length equals 16 residues. Trimming removed 0 bases from V and 9 bases from J; junction bases left unmatched: 9. Germline CDR1 and CDR2: LGHNA and YNFKEQ. The CDR3 reads CASSQDWRGGEAEQFF. The CDR3 coding sequence is TGTGCCAGCAGCCAAGATTGGCGGGGGGGCGAAGCTGAGCAGTTCTTC.

This clone was found once. Mismatch with germline at one junction end may stem from a read error. The chain has TRBV7-9 and TRBJ2-3; TRBD2 matches at 10 bases. Germline V gene sequence: CDR1 SEHNR, CDR2 FQNEAQ (reference sequence). The CDR3 runs to 15 residues. The CDR3 reads CSSSLDLAGVDTQYF. The CDR3 DNA reads as TGTTCCAGCAGCTTAGATCTAGCGGGAGTAGATACGCAGTATTTT.

The CDR3, as DNA: TGTGCCAGCAGCTTAGCACAGGGGAGCACTGAAGCTTTCTTT. Protein: CASSLAQGSTEAFF. The gene calls are TRBV11-2 and TRBJ1-1; 7 positions agree with TRBD1. The CDR3 has 14 amino acids. The V and J ends lost 1 base and 4 bases, in that order; junction bases with no gene match: 3. Germline V CDR1 and CDR2: SGHAT, FQNNGV. Supplemented by reference TRBV11-2 and TRBJ1-1, the full variable domain reads EAGVAQSPRYKIIEKRQSVAFWCNPISGHATLYWYQQILGQGPKLLIQFQNNGVVDDSQLPKDRFSAERLKGVDSTLKIQPAKLEDSAVYLCASSLAQGSTEAFFGQGTRLTVV.

The chain employs TRBV7-2 and TRBJ2-7; D remains unclear. The CDR3 consists of 12 residues. The V and J ends lost 7 bases and 3 bases respectively, with 10 bases between them. Germline V gene sequence: CDR1 SGHTA, CDR2 FQGNSA. In nucleotides, the CDR3 is TGTGCCAGCACATCCACCGGCTACGAGCAGTACTTC. As protein: CASTSTGYEQYF.

J is TRBJ1-5 and V is TRBV5-6; tentative D call: TRBD1 (5 bases). With 6 bases removed from V and 6 bases from J, the gap between germline ends came to 13 bases. Germline V gene data show CDR1 as SGHDT and CDR2 as YYEEEE. The CDR3 is 13 amino acids. The chain's CDR3 is CASTLGGSQPQHF. The CDR3 DNA sequence: TGTGCCAGCACCCTTGGGGGGAGTCAGCCCCAGCATTTT.

The genes are TRBV14 and TRBJ2-1, with D maybe TRBD2 (7 bases). The V end lost 3 bases, the J end lost 10 bases, and 16 bases lay between the germline ends. Germline assignment: CDR1 SGHDN and CDR2 FVKESK. This CDR3 has 14 amino acids. The CDR3 loop reads CASSHQGGGGEQFF. CDR3 nucleotide sequence: TGTGCCAGCAGCCACCAAGGCGGGGGCGGGGAGCAGTTCTTC.

The V call is TRBV7-2, the J call TRBJ2-2; 9 bases fit TRBD1. Trimming cost V 7 bases and J 3 bases; bases outside gene matches: 3. This CDR3 region has 14 residues. CDR1 SGHTA and CDR2 FQGNSA come from the germline V gene. The CDR3 DNA reads as TGTGCCAGCACCGACAGGGGGTACACCGGGGAGCTGTTTTTT. Translating it yields CASTDRGYTGELFF. The full variable domain, its missing parts supplied by reference TRBV7-2 and TRBJ2-2, is GAGVSQSPSNKVTEKGKDVELRCDPISGHTALYWYRQSLGQGLEFLIYFQGNSAPDKSGLPSDRFSAERTGGSVSTLTIQRTQQEDSAVYLCASTDRGYTGELFFGEGSRLTVL.